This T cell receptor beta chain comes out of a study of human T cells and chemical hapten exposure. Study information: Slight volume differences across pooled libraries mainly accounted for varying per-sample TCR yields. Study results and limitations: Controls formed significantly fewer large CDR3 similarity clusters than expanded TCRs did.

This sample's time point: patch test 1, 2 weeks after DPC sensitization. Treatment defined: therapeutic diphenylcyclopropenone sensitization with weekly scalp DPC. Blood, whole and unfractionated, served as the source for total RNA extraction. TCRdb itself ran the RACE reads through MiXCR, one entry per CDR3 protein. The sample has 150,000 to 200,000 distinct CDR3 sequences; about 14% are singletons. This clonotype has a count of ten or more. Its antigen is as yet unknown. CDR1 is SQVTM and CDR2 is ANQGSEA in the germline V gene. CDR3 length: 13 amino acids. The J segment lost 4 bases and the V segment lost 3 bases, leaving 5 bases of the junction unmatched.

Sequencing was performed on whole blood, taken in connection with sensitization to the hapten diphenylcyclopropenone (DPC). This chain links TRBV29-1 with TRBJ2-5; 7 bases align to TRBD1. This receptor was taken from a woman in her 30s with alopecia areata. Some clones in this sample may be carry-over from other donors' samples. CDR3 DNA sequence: TGCAGCGTTGATCGAGGGGGCCCAGAGACCCAGTACTTC. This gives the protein CSVDRGGPETQYF.